This T cell receptor beta chain was obtained from a study of quantifying T cell responses using KT2 cells. Study overall: TCR alpha and beta constant-region primers primed reverse transcription of RNA.

There are many counts of this clonotype. An oligo carrying a UMI was ligated to the cDNA 3' end. The first PCR ran roughly 4 cycles with an equimolar RC1.1 and RC1.2 beta primer mix. From the second PCR onward, TCR alpha and beta chains were processed separately. Using its own MiXCR run on the UMI-ligation and nested PCR reads, TCRdb lists one record per CDR3 protein. The repertoire consists of tens of thousands of distinct CDR3 sequences, with under 14% occurring once and the leading ten covering 8% to 13%. Unfractionated PBMC were spiked with known numbers of KT2 clone cells. A range of KT2-to-PBMC ratios was made using fixed PBMC numbers. The specimen sequenced was PBMCs spiked with cells of the T cell clone KT2. The clonotype comes from a human donor.

The CDR3 DNA reads TGTGCCAGCAGCCTCCTGGACCGAGATGATAGTGAAGCTTTCTTT. Translating gives CASSLLDRDDSEAFF. The chain recombines TRBV13 with TRBJ1-1; D remains unclear. Germline V CDR1 and CDR2: PRHDT, FYEKMQ (reference sequence). The V end was cut by 5 bases, the J end by 7 bases, with 20 bases between. This CDR3 contains 15 residues.